Sequencing of this T cell receptor (beta chain) was carried out in a study of blood T cell repertoires in COVID-19. Across the whole study: Researchers got acute and convalescent COVID-19 samples from the United States, Italy and Spain. The cDNA or gDNA used as material had been derived from T cells, B-cell-depleted T cells, or PBMCs.

CDR3 size: 14 residues. J lost 0 bases, V lost 9 bases, and 5 bases had no gene match. Germline CDR1 and CDR2: LNHDA and SQIVND (reference sequence). In the study's own analysis: Cell counts per sample came from amplifying reference gene primers. Using immunoSEQ multiplex PCR, the repertoire was profiled, and TCRdb retains in-frame clones only, with some absent. That table furnishes V, J and clone size, whereas the DNA furnished D and trimming. The repertoire holds about 150,000 clones, with 70% to 90% as singletons. Sequencing was done on a sample of peripheral blood. The sequence derives from a human donor in a cohort sampled during active COVID-19. The chain carries TRBV19 and TRBJ1-3, with 7 positions matching TRBD1. The chain's CDR3 is CASIGTDSGNTIYF. The CDR3 region has the DNA TGTGCCAGCATCGGGACAGACTCTGGAAACACCATATATTTT.